The T cell receptor beta chain described here comes from a study of CD8+ T cells in alopecia areata. Study at large: After 6 to 18 months of tofacitinib, follow-up continued 6 months off drug.

Findings of the study overall: Clonality in lesional scalp, especially alopecia totalis/universalis, exceeded that of normal scalp. The link between baseline CD8+ expansion and response remains uncertain with one nonresponder.

Treatment noted: oral pan-JAK inhibitor, 5-10 mg twice daily. As part of sample collection, lesional scalp punch biopsies and peripheral blood were taken from alopecia areata patients. RNA, once extracted, was reverse transcribed into cDNA for use as the sequencing template. Sequencing was performed with immunoSEQ multiplex PCR; in TCRdb, only in-frame clones are kept and a portion is missing. The data hold approximately 140,000 clones, with 65% to 90% observed a single time. This CDR3 contains 18 residues. V shed 6 bases, J shed 5 bases, and the junction held 17 bases outside the gene matches. The V gene's germline CDR1 is LNHDA and CDR2 SQIVND (reference sequence). This clone occurred once. The antigen is unknown.

This chain links TRBV19 with TRBJ2-5; 11 nucleotides agree with TRBD2. The material was CD8+ T cells sorted from blood, obtained at week 4, from a patient treated with tofacitinib. The source of this sequence is a human donor with alopecia areata. CDR3 amino acids: CASSLNSGGVALGETQYF. In DNA, the CDR3 is TGTGCCAGTAGCCTCAATAGCGGGGGGGTCGCCCTCGGGGAGACCCAGTACTTC.